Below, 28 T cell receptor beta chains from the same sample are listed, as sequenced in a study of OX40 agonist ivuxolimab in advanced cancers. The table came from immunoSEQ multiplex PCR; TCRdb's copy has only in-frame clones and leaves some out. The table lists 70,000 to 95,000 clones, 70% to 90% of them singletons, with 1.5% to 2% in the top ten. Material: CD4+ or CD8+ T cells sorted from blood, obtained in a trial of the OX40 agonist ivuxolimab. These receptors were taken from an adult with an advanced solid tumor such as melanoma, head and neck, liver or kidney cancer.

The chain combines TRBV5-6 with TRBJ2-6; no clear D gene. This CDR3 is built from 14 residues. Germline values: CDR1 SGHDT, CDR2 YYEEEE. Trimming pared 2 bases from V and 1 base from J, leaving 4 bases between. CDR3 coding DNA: TGTGCCAGCAGCTTAATATCTGGGGCCAACGTCCTGACTTTC. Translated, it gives CASSLISGANVLTF.

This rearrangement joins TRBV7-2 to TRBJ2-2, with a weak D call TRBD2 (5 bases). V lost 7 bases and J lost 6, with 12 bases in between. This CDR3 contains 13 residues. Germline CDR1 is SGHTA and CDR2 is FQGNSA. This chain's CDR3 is CASNPVRAGELFF. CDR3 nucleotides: TGTGCCAGCAACCCAGTGAGGGCCGGGGAGCTGTTTTTT.

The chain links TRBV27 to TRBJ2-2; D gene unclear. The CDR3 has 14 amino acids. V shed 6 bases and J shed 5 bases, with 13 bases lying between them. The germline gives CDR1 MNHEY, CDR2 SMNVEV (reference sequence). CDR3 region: CASSSIGLTGELFF. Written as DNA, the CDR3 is TGTGCCAGCAGCTCCATTGGGCTAACCGGGGAGCTGTTTTTT.

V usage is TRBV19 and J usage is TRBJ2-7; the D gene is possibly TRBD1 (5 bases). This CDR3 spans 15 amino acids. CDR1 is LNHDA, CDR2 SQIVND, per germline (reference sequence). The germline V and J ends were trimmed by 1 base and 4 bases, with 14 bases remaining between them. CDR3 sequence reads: CASSIGGAYLYEQYF. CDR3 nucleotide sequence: TGTGCCAGTAGTATAGGGGGCGCGTACCTTTACGAGCAGTACTTC.

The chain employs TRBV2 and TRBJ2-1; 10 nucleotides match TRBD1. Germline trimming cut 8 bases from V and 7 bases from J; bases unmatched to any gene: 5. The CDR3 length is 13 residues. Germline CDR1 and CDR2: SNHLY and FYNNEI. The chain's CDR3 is CASGRDRGNEQFF. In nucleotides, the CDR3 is TGTGCCAGCGGCCGGGACAGGGGAAATGAGCAGTTCTTC.

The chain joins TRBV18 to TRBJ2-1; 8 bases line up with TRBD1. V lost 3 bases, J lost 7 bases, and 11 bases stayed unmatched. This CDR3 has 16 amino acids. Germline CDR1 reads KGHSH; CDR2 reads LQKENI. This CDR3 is CASSPWDRSSGNEQFF. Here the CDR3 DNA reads TGTGCCAGCTCACCCTGGGACAGGAGCTCGGGGAATGAGCAGTTCTTC.

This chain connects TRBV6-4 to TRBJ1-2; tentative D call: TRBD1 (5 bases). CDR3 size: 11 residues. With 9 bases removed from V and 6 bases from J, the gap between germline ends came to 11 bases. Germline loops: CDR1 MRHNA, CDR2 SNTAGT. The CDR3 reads CASSAGDGYTF. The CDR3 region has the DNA TGTGCCAGTTCGGCGGGGGATGGCTACACCTTC.

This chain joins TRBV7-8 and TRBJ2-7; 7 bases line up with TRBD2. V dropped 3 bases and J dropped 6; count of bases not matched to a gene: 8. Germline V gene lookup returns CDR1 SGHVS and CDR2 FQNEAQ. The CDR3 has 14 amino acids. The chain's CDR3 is CASSLETSLVEQYF. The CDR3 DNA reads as TGTGCCAGCAGCTTGGAGACTAGCTTGGTCGAGCAGTACTTC.

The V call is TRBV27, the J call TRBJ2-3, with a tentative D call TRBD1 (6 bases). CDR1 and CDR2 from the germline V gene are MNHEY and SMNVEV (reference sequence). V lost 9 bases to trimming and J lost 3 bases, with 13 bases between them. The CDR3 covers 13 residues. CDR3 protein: CASQHRVTDTQYF. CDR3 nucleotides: TGTGCCAGTCAGCACAGGGTTACAGATACGCAGTATTTT.

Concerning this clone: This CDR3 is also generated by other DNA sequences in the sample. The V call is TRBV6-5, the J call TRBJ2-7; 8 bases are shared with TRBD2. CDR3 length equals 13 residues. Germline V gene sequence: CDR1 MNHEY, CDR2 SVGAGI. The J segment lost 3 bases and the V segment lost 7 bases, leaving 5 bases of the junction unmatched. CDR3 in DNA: TGTGCCAGCAAAGCGGGGGACCGCTACGAGCAGTACTTC. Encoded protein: CASKAGDRYEQYF.

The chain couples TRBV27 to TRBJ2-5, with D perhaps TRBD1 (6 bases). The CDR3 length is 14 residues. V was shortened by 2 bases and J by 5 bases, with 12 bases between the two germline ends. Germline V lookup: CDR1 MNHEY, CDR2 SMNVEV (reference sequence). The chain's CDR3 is CASSLNREYETQYF. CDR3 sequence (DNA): TGTGCCAGCAGTTTAAACAGGGAGTATGAGACCCAGTACTTC.

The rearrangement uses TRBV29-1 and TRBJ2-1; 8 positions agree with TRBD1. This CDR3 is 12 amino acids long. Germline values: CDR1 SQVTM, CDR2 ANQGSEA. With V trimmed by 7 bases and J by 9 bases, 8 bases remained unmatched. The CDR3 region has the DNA TGCAGCGGGTGGACAGGGAAGGGTGAGCAGTTCTTC. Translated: CSGWTGKGEQFF.

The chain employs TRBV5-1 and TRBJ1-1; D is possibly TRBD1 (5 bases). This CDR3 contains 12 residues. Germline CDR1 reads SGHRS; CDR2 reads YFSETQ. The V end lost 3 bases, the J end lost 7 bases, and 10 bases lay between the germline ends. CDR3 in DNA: TGCGCCAGCAGCTACCCGGGGGATGAAGCTTTCTTT. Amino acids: CASSYPGDEAFF. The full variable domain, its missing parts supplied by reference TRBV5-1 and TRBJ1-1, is KAGVTQTPRYLIKTRGQQVTLSCSPISGHRSVSWYQQTPGQGLQFLFEYFSETQRNKGNFPGRFSGRQFSNSRSEMNVSTLELGDSALYLCASSYPGDEAFFGQGTRLTVV.

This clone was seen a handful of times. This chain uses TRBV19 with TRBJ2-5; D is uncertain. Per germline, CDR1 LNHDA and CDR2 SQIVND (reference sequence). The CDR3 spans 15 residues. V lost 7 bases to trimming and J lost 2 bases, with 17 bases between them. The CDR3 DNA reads TGTGCCAGTAAGGAAAGGAACAGATTTCAAGAGACCCAGTACTTC. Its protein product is CASKERNRFQETQYF.

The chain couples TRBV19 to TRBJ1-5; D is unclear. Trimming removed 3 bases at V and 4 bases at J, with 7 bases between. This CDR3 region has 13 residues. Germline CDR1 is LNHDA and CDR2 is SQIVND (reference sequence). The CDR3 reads CASSIRQNQPQHF. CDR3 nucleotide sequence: TGTGCCAGTAGTATTAGACAAAATCAGCCCCAGCATTTT.

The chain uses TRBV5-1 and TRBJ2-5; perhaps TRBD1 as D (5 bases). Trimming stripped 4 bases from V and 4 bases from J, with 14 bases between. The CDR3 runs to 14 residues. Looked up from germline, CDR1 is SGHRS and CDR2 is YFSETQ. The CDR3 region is CASSIMGRGETQYF. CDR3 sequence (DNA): TGCGCCAGCAGCATCATGGGTAGGGGAGAGACCCAGTACTTC.

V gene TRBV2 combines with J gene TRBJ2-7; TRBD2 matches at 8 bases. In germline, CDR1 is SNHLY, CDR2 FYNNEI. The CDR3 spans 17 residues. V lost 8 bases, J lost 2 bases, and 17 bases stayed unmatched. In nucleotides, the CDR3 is TGTGCCAGCGCGGGTAGGGGCCTAGCGGGCAAGGCCTACGAGCAGTACTTC. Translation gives CASAGRGLAGKAYEQYF.

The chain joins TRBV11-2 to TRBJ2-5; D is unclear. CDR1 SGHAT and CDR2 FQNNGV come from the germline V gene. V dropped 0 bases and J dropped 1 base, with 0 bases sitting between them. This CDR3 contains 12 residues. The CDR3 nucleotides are TGTGCCAGCAGCTTAGACCAAGAGACCCAGTACTTC. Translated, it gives CASSLDQETQYF.

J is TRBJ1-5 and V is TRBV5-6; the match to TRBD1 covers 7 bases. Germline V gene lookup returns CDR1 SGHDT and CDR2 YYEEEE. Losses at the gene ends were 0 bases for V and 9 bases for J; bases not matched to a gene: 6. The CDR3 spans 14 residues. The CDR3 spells CASSLGQGVRPQHF. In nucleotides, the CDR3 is TGTGCCAGCAGCTTGGGGCAGGGGGTCCGGCCCCAGCATTTT. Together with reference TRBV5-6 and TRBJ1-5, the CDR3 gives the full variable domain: DAGVTQSPTHLIKTRGQQVTLRCSPKSGHDTVSWYQQALGQGPQFIFQYYEEEERQRGNFPDRFSGHQFPNYSSELNVNALLLGDSALYLCASSLGQGVRPQHFGDGTRLSIL.

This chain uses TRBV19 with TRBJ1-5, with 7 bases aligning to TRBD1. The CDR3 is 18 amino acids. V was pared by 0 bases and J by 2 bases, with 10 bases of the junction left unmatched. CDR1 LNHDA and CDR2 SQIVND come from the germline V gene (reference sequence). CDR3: CASSIDRTGRMGNQPQHF. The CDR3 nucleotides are TGTGCCAGTAGTATAGATAGGACAGGACGGATGGGCAATCAGCCCCAGCATTTT.

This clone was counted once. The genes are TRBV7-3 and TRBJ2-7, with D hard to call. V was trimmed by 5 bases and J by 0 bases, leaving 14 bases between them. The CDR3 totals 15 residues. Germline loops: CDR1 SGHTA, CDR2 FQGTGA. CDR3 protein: CASSPHPEISYEQYF. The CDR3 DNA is TGTGCCAGCAGCCCCCACCCCGAGATCTCCTACGAGCAGTACTTC.

CDR3 DNA sequence: TGTGCAAGTCGCCAAGCACGGGGACAGTGTAGCAATCAGCCCCAGCATTTT. Its protein is CASRQARGQCSNQPQHF. This chain links TRBV12-2 with TRBJ1-5; the D call in the table, TRBD1, was not verified against the DNA. TRBV12-2 is a pseudogene segment. The CDR3 contains 17 residues.

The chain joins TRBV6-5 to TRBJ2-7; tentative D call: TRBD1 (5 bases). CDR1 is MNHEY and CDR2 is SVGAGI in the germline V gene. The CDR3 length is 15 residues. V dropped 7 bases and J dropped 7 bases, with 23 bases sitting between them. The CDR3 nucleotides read TGTGCCAGCAACTCTCACGTCCAGGGTGTCGGGGAGCAGTACTTC. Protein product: CASNSHVQGVGEQYF.

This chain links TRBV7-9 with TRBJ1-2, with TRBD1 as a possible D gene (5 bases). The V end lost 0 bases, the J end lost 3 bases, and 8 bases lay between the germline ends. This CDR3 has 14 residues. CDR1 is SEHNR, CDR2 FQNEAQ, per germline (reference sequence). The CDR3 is CASSLAGGDYGYTF. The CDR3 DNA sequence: TGTGCCAGCAGCTTAGCCGGGGGAGACTATGGCTACACCTTC.

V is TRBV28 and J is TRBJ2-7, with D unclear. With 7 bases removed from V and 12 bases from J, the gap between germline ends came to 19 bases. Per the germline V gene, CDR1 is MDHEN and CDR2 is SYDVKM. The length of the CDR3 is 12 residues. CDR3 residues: CASTIAGLRVYF. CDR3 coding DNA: TGTGCCAGCACTATAGCCGGTTTACGTGTGTACTTC. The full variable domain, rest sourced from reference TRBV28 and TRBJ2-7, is DVKVTQSSRYLVKRTGEKVFLECVQDMDHENMFWYRQDPGLGLRLIYFSYDVKMKEKGDIPEGYSVSREKKERFSLILESASTNQTSMYLCASTIAGLRVYFGPGTRLTVT.

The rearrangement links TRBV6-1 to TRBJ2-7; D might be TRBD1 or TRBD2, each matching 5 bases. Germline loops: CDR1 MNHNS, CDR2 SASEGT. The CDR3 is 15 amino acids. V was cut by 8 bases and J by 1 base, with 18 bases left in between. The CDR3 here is CASQTAGTPSYEQYF. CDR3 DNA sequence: TGTGCCAGCCAGACAGCCGGGACCCCGTCCTACGAGCAGTACTTC.

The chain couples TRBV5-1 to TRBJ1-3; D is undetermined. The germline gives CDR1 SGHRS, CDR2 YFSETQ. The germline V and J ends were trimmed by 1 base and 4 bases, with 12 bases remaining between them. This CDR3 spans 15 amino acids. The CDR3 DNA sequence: TGCGCCAGCAGCTTGTTAGGGTTGGAAGGAAACACCATATATTTT. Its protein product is CASSLLGLEGNTIYF.

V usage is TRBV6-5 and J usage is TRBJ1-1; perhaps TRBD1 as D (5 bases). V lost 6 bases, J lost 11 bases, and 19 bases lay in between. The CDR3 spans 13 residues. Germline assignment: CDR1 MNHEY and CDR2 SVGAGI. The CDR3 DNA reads TGTGCCAGCAGAGGGCAGCTCCTAGAGGGGGCTTTCTTT. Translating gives CASRGQLLEGAFF.